What follows is one TCR beta chain and its context. Germline values: CDR1 SGHNT, CDR2 YENEEA. The V and J ends lost 5 bases and 2 bases, in that order; junction bases with no gene match: 9. The CDR3 spans 17 residues. The data stem from a study of blood T cell repertoires in COVID-19. Study information: Acute and convalescent COVID-19 samples came from the United States, Italy and Spain. PBMCs, B-cell-depleted T cells, or T cells were the source of the cDNA or gDNA that made up the material.

Assay: immunoSEQ multiplex PCR; the TCRdb copy retains only in-frame clones and omits some. This table has some 38,000 clones, roughly nine tenths appearing once. The source material was peripheral blood. V gene TRBV11-3 combines with J gene TRBJ2-1, with 10 bases matching TRBD2. The TCR sequence derives from a woman aged 25 to 39 in a cohort sampled during active COVID-19. The DNA for the CDR3 is TGTGCCAGCAGCGGTCCTAGCGGGAGCTCAACCTACAATGAGCAGTTCTTC. Amino acid sequence: CASSGPSGSSTYNEQFF.